What follows are 3 T cell receptor beta chains derived from one specimen sequenced in a study of technical replicates of blood from a handful of donors. Clones were read by immunoSEQ multiplex PCR, and TCRdb kept only the in-frame ones, dropping some. The sample carries 75,000 to 100,000 clones, approximately 95% recorded once. Input material: T cells isolated from PBMCs. These receptors all come from a human donor in good health.

This chain joins TRBV9 and TRBJ2-3; the match to TRBD1 covers 8 bases. CDR3 length: 17 residues. Trimming cost V 4 bases and J 0 bases; bases outside gene matches: 10. Germline values: CDR1 SGDLS, CDR2 YYNGEE. The CDR3 reads CASSPGVGQESTDTQYF. CDR3 DNA sequence: TGTGCCAGCAGCCCAGGGGTGGGACAGGAGAGCACAGATACGCAGTATTTT.

This clone was picked up a small number of times. The chain joins TRBV5-1 to TRBJ1-1; D remains ambiguous. The CDR3 has 13 amino acids. Deletions cut 5 bases from V and 11 bases from J, with 19 bases between. Germline CDR1 and CDR2: SGHRS and YFSETQ. CDR3 nucleotides: TGCGCCAGCAGTCACACCTTCGAGGGAGATGCTTTCTTT. This encodes CASSHTFEGDAFF. Together with reference TRBV5-1 and TRBJ1-1, the CDR3 gives the full variable domain: KAGVTQTPRYLIKTRGQQVTLSCSPISGHRSVSWYQQTPGQGLQFLFEYFSETQRNKGNFPGRFSGRQFSNSRSEMNVSTLELGDSALYLCASSHTFEGDAFFGQGTRLTVV.

The genes are TRBV7-9 and TRBJ2-7, with 9 nucleotides matching TRBD2. This CDR3 is 15 amino acids long. V shed 4 bases, J shed 3 bases, and the junction held 7 bases outside the gene matches. Germline CDR1 SEHNR, CDR2 FQNEAQ (reference sequence). The CDR3 loop reads CASSSWREGLYEQYF. Here the CDR3 DNA reads TGTGCCAGCAGCTCCTGGCGGGAGGGTCTCTACGAGCAGTACTTC. Based on the CDR3 plus reference TRBV7-9 and TRBJ2-7, the full variable domain is DTGVSQNPRHKITKRGQNVTFRCDPISEHNRLYWYRQTLGQGPEFLTYFQNEAQLEKSRLLSDRFSAERPKGSFSTLEIQRTEQGDSAMYLCASSSWREGLYEQYFGPGTRLTVT.